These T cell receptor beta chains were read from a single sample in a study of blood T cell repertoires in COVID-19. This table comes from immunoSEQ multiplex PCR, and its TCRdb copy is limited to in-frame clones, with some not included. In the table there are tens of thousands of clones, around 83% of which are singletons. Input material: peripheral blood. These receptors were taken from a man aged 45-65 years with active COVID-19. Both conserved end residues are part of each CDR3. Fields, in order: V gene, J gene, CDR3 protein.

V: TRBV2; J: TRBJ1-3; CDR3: CASSTGELSGNTIYF
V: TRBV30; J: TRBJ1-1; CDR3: CAWKRNTEAFF
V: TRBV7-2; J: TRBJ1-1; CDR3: CASSLMSRSTEAFF
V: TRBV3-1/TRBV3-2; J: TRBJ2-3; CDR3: CASSQGQYTQYF
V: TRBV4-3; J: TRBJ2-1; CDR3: CASSHGLAPNEQFF
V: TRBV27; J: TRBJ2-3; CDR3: CASSLSRESTDTQYF
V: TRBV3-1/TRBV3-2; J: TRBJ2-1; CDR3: CASSQVGGAMNEQFF
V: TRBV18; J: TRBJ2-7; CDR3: CASSLDIPPYEQYF
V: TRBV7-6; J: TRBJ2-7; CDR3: CASSPLAETSGSAHEQYF
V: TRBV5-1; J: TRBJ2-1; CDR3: CASSLELAGHNEQFF
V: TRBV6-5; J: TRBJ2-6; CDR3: CASSLVLSGANVLTF
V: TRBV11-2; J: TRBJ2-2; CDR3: CASSLDLGTANTGELFF
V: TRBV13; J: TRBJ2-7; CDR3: CASSPGLADEQYF
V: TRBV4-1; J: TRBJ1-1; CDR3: CASSQGYRRMNTEAFF
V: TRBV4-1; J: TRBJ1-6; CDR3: CASSKVQGGSYNSPLHF
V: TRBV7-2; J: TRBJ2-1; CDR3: CASSLLAQIYNEQFF
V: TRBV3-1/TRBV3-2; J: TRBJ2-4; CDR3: CASSLTGGEKNIQYF
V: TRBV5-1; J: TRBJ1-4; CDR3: CASSLTGTGDKVEFF
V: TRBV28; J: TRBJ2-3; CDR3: CASWTSGGRTDTQYF
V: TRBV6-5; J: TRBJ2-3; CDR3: CASSYSRRGTQYF
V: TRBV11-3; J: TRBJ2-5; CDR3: CASSSDRPETQYF
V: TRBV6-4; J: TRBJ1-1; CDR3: CASSEPGQGPAFF
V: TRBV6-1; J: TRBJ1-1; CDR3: CASSEALGAEAFF
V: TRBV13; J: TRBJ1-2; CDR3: CASSSAGYYGYTF
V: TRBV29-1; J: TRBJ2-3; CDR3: CSVDGLAGAPDTQYF
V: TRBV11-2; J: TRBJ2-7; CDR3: CASSSWTGMNEQYF
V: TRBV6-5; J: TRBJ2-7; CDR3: CASSLSSGGFYEQYF
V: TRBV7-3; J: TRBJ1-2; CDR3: CASSFGQGDGYTF
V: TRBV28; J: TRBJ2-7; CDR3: CASSRTSGSYEQYF
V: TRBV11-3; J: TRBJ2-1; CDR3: CASSYDRYNEQFF
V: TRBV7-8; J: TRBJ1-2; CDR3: CASSLEGRDVYGYTF
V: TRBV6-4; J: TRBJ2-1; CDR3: CASSPTSGGAWTYNEQFF
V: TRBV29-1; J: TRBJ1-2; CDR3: CSVGGGGYGYTF
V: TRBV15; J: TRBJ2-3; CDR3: CATSLRAGGSDTQYF
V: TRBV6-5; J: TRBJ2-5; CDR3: CASSYSLAGVGETQYF
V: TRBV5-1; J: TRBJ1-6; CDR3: CASSFFDRNNSPLHF
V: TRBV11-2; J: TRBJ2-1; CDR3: CASSLRFLAGGYNEQFF
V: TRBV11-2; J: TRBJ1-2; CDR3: CASSPQGNYGYTF
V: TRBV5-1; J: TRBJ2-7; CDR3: CASSAGLAGVEQYF
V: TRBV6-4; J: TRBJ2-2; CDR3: CASSVWGPANTGELFF
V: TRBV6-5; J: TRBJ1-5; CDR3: CASTLGGSGNQPQHF
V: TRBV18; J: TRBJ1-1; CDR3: CASSSKTENTEAFF
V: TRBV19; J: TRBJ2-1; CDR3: CASRTSGGPRGEQFF
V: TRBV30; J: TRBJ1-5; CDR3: CAFGLRAGEPQHF
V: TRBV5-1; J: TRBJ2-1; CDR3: CASSFVGGEQFF
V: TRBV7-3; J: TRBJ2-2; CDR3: CASSFGDTGELFF
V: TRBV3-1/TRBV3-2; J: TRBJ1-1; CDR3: CASSQGHMNTEAFF